This is a list of T cell receptor beta chains from one sample in a study of cytomegalovirus exposure and HLA in healthy donors. Assay used: immunoSEQ multiplex PCR; TCRdb lists only in-frame clones, some missing. There are over 200,000 clones in the sample; around 89% occur only once, and about 1% lies in the top ten. Material for sequencing was PBMCs. Every receptor here comes from a woman under 30 in good health and CMV-seronegative. Both conserved end residues are part of each CDR3. D genes are given only for firm matches. Clone size appears in some rows only: once, few, many, or a class for an expanded clone.

clone_size j_call v_call d_call cdr3_aa cdr3_nt
- TRBJ2-7 TRBV10-3 TRBD1 CAISEPPGQGAYEQYF TGTGCCATCAGTGAGCCTCCGGGACAGGGGGCTTACGAGCAGTACTTC
- TRBJ2-3 TRBV6-5 TRBD2 CATQPAGAFTDTQYF TGTGCCACCCAGCCAGCGGGGGCTTTCACAGATACGCAGTATTTT
- TRBJ1-4 TRBV5-1 TRBD1 CASSWDSRGSEKLFF TGCGCCAGCAGCTGGGACAGTAGAGGGTCTGAAAAACTGTTTTTT
once TRBJ1-6 TRBV27 - CASSFSRDSPLHF TGTGCCAGCAGTTTTAGCCGCGATTCACCCCTCCACTTT
- TRBJ1-1 TRBV30 - CAWDLGGNTEAFF TGTGCCTGGGATTTGGGGGGGAACACTGAAGCTTTCTTT
few TRBJ1-1 TRBV19 TRBD1 CASSDRGGTLHTEAFF TGTGCCAGTAGTGACAGGGGAGGGACCCTTCACACTGAAGCTTTCTTT
- TRBJ2-7 TRBV9 - CASSVGGGRVGEQYF TGTGCCAGCAGCGTAGGGGGGGGGCGGGTCGGCGAGCAGTACTTC
once TRBJ2-5 TRBV7-6 TRBD2 CASSLAYPSGNQGGTQYF TGTGCCAGCAGCTTAGCCTACCCTAGCGGTAATCAGGGTGGGACCCAGTACTTC
- TRBJ2-1 TRBV29-1 TRBD2 CSVGTRLAGRGEQFF TGCAGCGTTGGTACGAGACTAGCGGGAAGGGGTGAGCAGTTCTTC
- TRBJ2-3 TRBV29-1 - CSVEAVQTGYF TGCAGCGTTGAAGCCGTCCAGACGGGGTATTTT
- TRBJ2-5 TRBV5-1 - CASSQPAGGRETQYF TGCGCCAGCAGCCAACCCGCAGGAGGGAGGGAGACCCAGTACTTC
- TRBJ1-5 TRBV6-1 TRBD1 CASRRGQGAVQPQHF TGTGCCAGCAGGAGAGGACAGGGGGCGGTTCAGCCCCAGCATTTT
- TRBJ1-2 TRBV2 - CASSDGGALGYTF TGTGCCAGCAGTGATGGGGGGGCGTTGGGCTACACCTTC
- TRBJ1-6 TRBV18 - CASSPPRGGSIVSLHF TGTGCCAGCTCACCCCCCCGGGGGGGTTCAATTGTATCCCTCCACTTT
- TRBJ1-2 TRBV4-1 TRBD1 CASSQSQGQVPVYGYTF TGCGCCAGCAGCCAAAGCCAGGGACAGGTACCCGTCTATGGCTACACCTTC
- TRBJ2-1 TRBV5-6 TRBD1 CASSRGTGGFYNEQFF TGTGCCAGCAGCAGAGGGACAGGGGGCTTCTACAATGAGCAGTTCTTC
- TRBJ2-5 TRBV18 - CASSPTRIQVGRSPQETQYF TGTGCCAGCTCCCCAACTCGTATACAGGTCGGCCGCAGTCCCCAAGAGACCCAGTACTTC
- TRBJ1-2 TRBV13 - CASSLNRAYGYTF TGTGCCAGCAGCTTAAACAGGGCCTATGGCTACACCTTC
- TRBJ2-3 TRBV4-1 - CASSQETAIHTDTQYF TGCGCCAGCAGCCAAGAGACAGCAATTCACACAGATACGCAGTATTTT
- TRBJ2-6 TRBV29-1 TRBD1 CSVEDRQGGANVLTF TGCAGCGTTGAGGACAGGCAGGGAGGGGCCAACGTCCTGACTTTC
- TRBJ2-3 TRBV9 - CASSAYRDLDTQYF TGTGCCAGCAGCGCCTACCGGGACTTGGATACGCAGTATTTT
- TRBJ2-3 TRBV10-3 TRBD2 CAISESIGTSGSDTQYF TGTGCCATCAGTGAGTCAATAGGGACTAGCGGTTCAGATACGCAGTATTTT
- TRBJ1-3 TRBV5-6 TRBD1 CASSFFTGAGNTIYF TGTGCCAGCAGCTTCTTCACAGGGGCTGGAAACACCATATATTTT
- TRBJ2-5 TRBV5-1 TRBD2 CASSLASGYQETQYF TGCGCCAGCAGCTTGGCTAGCGGGTACCAAGAGACCCAGTACTTC